This T cell receptor (beta chain) was sequenced in a study of shared T cell receptors in the human thymus. The CDR3 totals 20 residues. Germline CDR1 reads LGHNT; CDR2 reads FRNRAP. The V gene end was trimmed by 6 bases and the J gene end by 5 bases; junction bases not matched to a gene: 23. The protocol was immunoSEQ multiplex PCR, while the TCRdb copy is restricted to in-frame clones and leaves out a portion. The sample shows about 660,000 clones, approximately 87% of them seen only once. The same data also went into a second study, on human thymus T cells. This second report adds: Resected material from corrective heart surgery provided the thymus tissue analysed.

Sequencing was done on a sample of thymocytes. The V call is TRBV12-5, the J call TRBJ2-1, with TRBD1 identical over 9 bases. The receptor comes from a boy under two years old with a congenital heart defect. The CDR3 region is CASGEAGTGSFKSFHNEQFF. The DNA for the CDR3 is TGTGCTAGTGGGGAGGCCGGGACAGGGTCTTTTAAGTCATTCCACAATGAGCAGTTCTTC.